Listed here are 8 T cell receptor beta chains from one sample, sequenced in a study of response to subunit inactivated influenza vaccine. One entry per CDR3 protein results from TCRdb running MiXCR on the RT-PCR reads. The sample lists under 950,000 distinct CDR3 sequences, less than 25% seen once, with more than 8.5% in the top ten. The source material was PBMCs from blood, sampled about 5 days after vaccination. These receptors all come from a man over 45 who received an inactivated influenza vaccine.

This clonotype was seen a handful of times. The DNA for the CDR3 is TGTGCCAGCAGCGAATGGGAAAACGCTAAAGGCTACACCTTC. Amino acids: CASSEWENAKGYTF. The chain carries TRBV7-9 and TRBJ1-2, with no clear D. Trimming took off 5 bases at V and 8 bases at J, with 18 bases between the two ends. CDR1 is SEHNR and CDR2 is FQNEAQ in the germline V gene (reference sequence). The CDR3 totals 14 residues.

The V and J genes are TRBV4-3 and TRBJ2-3, with 12 nucleotides matching TRBD2. The CDR3 spans 16 residues. Germline V CDR1 and CDR2: LGHNA, YSLEER. V was clipped by 4 bases and J by 8 bases; unmatched bases: 10. The CDR3 sequence: CASSPGTSGFKGTQYF. The DNA for the CDR3 is TGCGCCAGCAGCCCCGGGACTAGCGGGTTTAAGGGTACGCAGTATTTT.

V usage is TRBV20-1 and J usage is TRBJ1-1, with D perhaps TRBD1 (6 bases). Germline assignment: CDR1 DFQATT and CDR2 SNEGSKA (reference sequence). There are 13 residues in the CDR3. V was pared by 4 bases and J by 4 bases, with 13 bases between. CDR3 DNA sequence: TGCAGTGCTACACAGGGTGGAGGCACTGAAGCTTTCTTT. It encodes CSATQGGGTEAFF.

The chain links TRBV7-2 to TRBJ2-3; 8 bases are shared with TRBD1. The junction had 6 bases not matched to a gene; V was cut back by 1 base and J by 0 bases. The CDR3 has 17 residues. Germline CDR1 is SGHTA and CDR2 is FQGNSA. CDR3 sequence reads: CASSLVAGGGSTDTQYF. CDR3 coding DNA: TGTGCCAGCAGCTTAGTCGCAGGGGGCGGGAGCACAGATACGCAGTATTTT.

This clonotype has just a few counts. This chain joins TRBV3-1 and TRBJ1-1; D is possibly TRBD1 (6 bases). Trimming pared 3 bases from V and 1 base from J, leaving 9 bases between. The germline V gene has CDR1 LGHDT and CDR2 YNNKEL (reference sequence). This CDR3 is built from 14 residues. The CDR3 nucleotides read TGTGCCAGCAGCCACCTACAGGGGAACACTGAAGCTTTCTTT. This translates into CASSHLQGNTEAFF.

V usage is TRBV5-5 and J usage is TRBJ1-2; the match to TRBD1 covers 7 bases. J gave up 4 bases and V 4 bases, and 4 bases lay outside the gene matches. The CDR3 runs 13 residues. Germline loops: CDR1 SGHKS, CDR2 YYEKEE (reference sequence). The CDR3 DNA is TGTGCCAGCAGCGACAGGGCCCTCTATGGCTACACCTTC. This translates into CASSDRALYGYTF.

This clonotype was found a few times. The J gene is TRBJ1-1, the V gene TRBV10-3, with D possibly matching TRBD1 (5 bases). Trimming removed 0 bases from V and 7 bases from J, with 12 bases in between. CDR3 size: 14 residues. Per the germline V gene, CDR1 is ENHRY and CDR2 is SYGVKD. The CDR3 region is CAISESPRGGEAFF. In nucleotides, the CDR3 is TGTGCCATCAGTGAGTCACCCCGGGGGGGTGAAGCTTTCTTT.

The V gene is TRBV5-1, the J gene TRBJ2-2; 7 positions match TRBD2. Trimming cost V 4 bases and J 6 bases; bases outside gene matches: 9. Germline CDR1 is SGHRS and CDR2 is YFSETQ. The CDR3 extends over 15 amino acids. For the CDR3, the DNA is TGCGCCAGCAGCACCCCGGGACTAAAATCCGGGGAGCTGTTTTTT. Translation: CASSTPGLKSGELFF.